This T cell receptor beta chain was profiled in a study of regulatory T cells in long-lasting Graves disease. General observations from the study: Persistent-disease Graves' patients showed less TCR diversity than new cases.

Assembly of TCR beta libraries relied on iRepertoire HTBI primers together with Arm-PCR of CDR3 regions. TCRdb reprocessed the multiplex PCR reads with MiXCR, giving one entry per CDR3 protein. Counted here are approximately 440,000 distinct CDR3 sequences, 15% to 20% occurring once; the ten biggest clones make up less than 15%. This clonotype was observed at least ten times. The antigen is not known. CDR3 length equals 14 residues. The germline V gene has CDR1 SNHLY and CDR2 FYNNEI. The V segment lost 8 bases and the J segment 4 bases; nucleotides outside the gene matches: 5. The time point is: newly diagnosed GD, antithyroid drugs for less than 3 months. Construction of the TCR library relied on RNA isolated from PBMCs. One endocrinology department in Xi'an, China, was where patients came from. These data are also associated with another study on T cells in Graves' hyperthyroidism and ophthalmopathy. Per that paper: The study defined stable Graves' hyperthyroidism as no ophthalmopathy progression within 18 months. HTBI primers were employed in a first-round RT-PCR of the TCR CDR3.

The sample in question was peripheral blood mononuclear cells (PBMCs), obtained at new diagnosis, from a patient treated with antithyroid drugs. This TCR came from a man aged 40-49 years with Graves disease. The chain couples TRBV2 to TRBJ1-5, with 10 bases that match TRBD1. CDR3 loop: CASAEDRGNQPQHF. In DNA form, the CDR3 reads TGTGCCAGCGCTGAGGACAGGGGGAATCAGCCCCAGCATTTT.